A selection of T cell receptor beta chains follows, all from one sample in a study of cytomegalovirus exposure and HLA in healthy donors. The method was immunoSEQ multiplex PCR; TCRdb's version includes in-frame clones alone and lacks a portion of them. This table has about 110,000 clones, 69% appearing once. The specimen was PBMCs. Receptors originate from a woman aged 70-85 years in good health and CMV-seropositive. Each CDR3 is given without its conserved first and last residue. Fields, in order: J gene, V gene, clone size, CDR3 protein. Some rows mark clone size as missing; the rest say once, few, many or name a class of expanded clone.

J gene: TRBJ1-2
V gene: TRBV25-1
clone size: .
CDR3 protein: ASRGTGIGYT

J gene: TRBJ1-5
V gene: TRBV7-8
clone size: .
CDR3 protein: ASSLQDRGWDQPQH

J gene: TRBJ1-6
V gene: TRBV18
clone size: few
CDR3 protein: ASSLDMANSPLH

J gene: TRBJ1-4
V gene: TRBV5-8
clone size: few
CDR3 protein: ASSTHGQGVKKLF

J gene: TRBJ1-6
V gene: TRBV5-1
clone size: few
CDR3 protein: ASSLLQGNNSPLH

J gene: TRBJ2-7
V gene: TRBV6-5
clone size: .
CDR3 protein: ASRTAAGAYEQY

J gene: TRBJ2-5
V gene: TRBV7-2
clone size: .
CDR3 protein: ASSSGGDKTQY

J gene: TRBJ2-1
V gene: TRBV9
clone size: .
CDR3 protein: ASSAGVHNEQF

J gene: TRBJ1-1
V gene: TRBV18
clone size: few
CDR3 protein: ASSLEAGGAF

J gene: TRBJ2-1
V gene: TRBV25-1
clone size: .
CDR3 protein: ASGASGGGYNEQF

J gene: TRBJ2-3
V gene: TRBV9
clone size: .
CDR3 protein: ASSSRDRASDTQY

J gene: TRBJ2-3
V gene: TRBV18
clone size: .
CDR3 protein: ASSPQTGTDTQY

J gene: TRBJ2-7
V gene: TRBV6-5
clone size: .
CDR3 protein: ASSYRSGGREQY

J gene: TRBJ1-3
V gene: TRBV4-1
clone size: .
CDR3 protein: ASSQDNRNTIY

J gene: TRBJ1-1
V gene: TRBV7-6
clone size: .
CDR3 protein: ASSLGRYTEAF

J gene: TRBJ2-1
V gene: TRBV10-1
clone size: few
CDR3 protein: ASSESNGGIYNEQF

J gene: TRBJ2-1
V gene: TRBV7-2
clone size: .
CDR3 protein: ASSLGQGFYNEQF

J gene: TRBJ2-7
V gene: TRBV2
clone size: .
CDR3 protein: ASSDRSYEQY

J gene: TRBJ1-5
V gene: TRBV19
clone size: .
CDR3 protein: ASSIPGQLGQPQH

J gene: TRBJ1-2
V gene: TRBV27
clone size: .
CDR3 protein: ASSRNQGLGGYT

J gene: TRBJ1-1
V gene: TRBV7-3
clone size: .
CDR3 protein: ASSFNAGEAF

J gene: TRBJ2-1
V gene: TRBV19
clone size: .
CDR3 protein: ASSMSGSYNEQF

J gene: TRBJ1-1
V gene: TRBV7-3
clone size: .
CDR3 protein: ASSSDRVNTEAF

J gene: TRBJ2-1
V gene: TRBV6-1
clone size: .
CDR3 protein: ASRLDRSSYNEQF

J gene: TRBJ2-5
V gene: TRBV15
clone size: .
CDR3 protein: ATSRTGNLKETQY

J gene: TRBJ1-1
V gene: TRBV6-5
clone size: few
CDR3 protein: ASKDRVTNTEAF